Below, 10 T cell receptor beta chains from the same sample are listed, as sequenced in a study of blood T cell repertoires in COVID-19. TCRdb's copy holds only in-frame clones and misses some; the assay was immunoSEQ multiplex PCR. Seen here are roughly 200,000 clones, around four fifths observed once, and the top ten hold roughly 8.2%. Material: peripheral blood. The origin of the receptors is an elderly woman with COVID-19, enrolled during active disease.

The chain employs TRBV5-5 and TRBJ2-1, with TRBD2 matching over 8 bases. V lost 6 bases to trimming and J lost 0 bases; unmatched junction nucleotides: 8. Germline assignment: CDR1 SGHKS and CDR2 YYEKEE (reference sequence). The length of the CDR3 is 16 residues. The CDR3 reads CASTLPGGSSYNEQFF. CDR3 sequence (DNA): TGTGCCAGCACCTTACCGGGGGGGAGCTCCTACAATGAGCAGTTCTTC.

The V call is TRBV29-1, the J call TRBJ2-2; 7 bases align to TRBD2. Unmatched junction bases numbered 6, after V lost 7 bases and J lost 4 bases. CDR1 is SQVTM and CDR2 is ANQGSEA in the germline V gene. The CDR3 contains 13 residues. CDR3 nucleotides: TGCAGCGCCCTAGCGGACCTCACCGGGGAGCTGTTTTTT. It is translated as CSALADLTGELFF.

The chain recombines TRBV19 with TRBJ1-5; maybe TRBD1 (6 bases). V lost 5 bases to trimming and J lost 7 bases, with 12 bases between them. The CDR3 runs 13 residues. Germline CDR1 reads LNHDA; CDR2 reads SQIVND (reference sequence). In DNA form, the CDR3 reads TGTGCCAGTAGTGGACAGTTCAACCAGCCCCAGCATTTT. This sequence encodes CASSGQFNQPQHF.

This clone was seen a handful of times. The chain couples TRBV25-1 to TRBJ2-1; 7 positions agree with TRBD1. Germline V gives CDR1 MGHDK, CDR2 SYGVNS. The CDR3 is made up of 14 amino acids. In DNA form, the CDR3 reads TGTGCAGTCAAGCCGGGACAGACGACCAATGAGCAGTTCTTC. Its translation: CAVKPGQTTNEQFF.

The genes are TRBV9 and TRBJ2-1, with TRBD2 matching over 10 bases. Germline V gives CDR1 SGDLS, CDR2 YYNGEE. The CDR3 totals 15 residues. V lost 0 bases to trimming and J lost 7 bases; unmatched junction nucleotides: 4. This CDR3 is CASSVELAGFNEQFF. The CDR3 bases are TGTGCCAGCAGCGTAGAACTAGCGGGGTTTAATGAGCAGTTCTTC.

The chain has TRBV12-3 or TRBV12-4 and TRBJ1-2, with D unresolved. Trimming stripped 3 bases from V and 2 bases from J, with 4 bases between. CDR3 length equals 12 residues. CDR3 sequence: CASSFKNYGYTF. The CDR3 region has the DNA TGTGCCAGCAGTTTCAAAAACTATGGCTACACCTTC.

This clone was seen a few times. This chain uses TRBV5-1 with TRBJ2-7; 8 bases fit TRBD1. V lost 4 bases, J lost 9 bases, and 12 bases stayed unmatched. Germline V gene lookup returns CDR1 SGHRS and CDR2 YFSETQ. This CDR3 has 14 amino acids. This CDR3 reads CASSGDDRGIGQYF. CDR3 coding DNA: TGCGCCAGCAGCGGGGACGACAGGGGAATAGGGCAGTACTTC.

The V call is TRBV4-2, the J call TRBJ2-1, with a tentative D call TRBD2 (6 bases). This CDR3 region has 16 residues. The ends were cut back, 0 bases at V and 6 bases at J, with 15 bases in the middle. The V gene's germline CDR1 is LGHNA and CDR2 YNFKEQ. CDR3 DNA: TGTGCCAGCAGCCAAGAGGAGGGTCTCCGTTCCAATGAGCAGTTCTTC. Protein product: CASSQEEGLRSNEQFF.

V and J are TRBV6-6 and TRBJ1-6; weak D call: TRBD1 (5 bases). Trimming took off 6 bases at V and 1 base at J, with 13 bases between the two ends. This CDR3 is built from 16 residues. Per germline, CDR1 MNHNY and CDR2 SVGAGI (reference sequence). The CDR3 DNA is TGTGCCAGCAGCCGAATCGGGGGATCCTATAATTCACCCCTCCACTTT. Translating it yields CASSRIGGSYNSPLHF.

The V gene is TRBV10-3, the J gene TRBJ2-7; 13 bases fit TRBD2. V trimming: 0 bases; J trimming: 4 bases; junction bases outside the gene matches: 0. This CDR3 region has 15 residues. The germline V gene has CDR1 ENHRY and CDR2 SYGVKD. The chain's CDR3 is CAISESGLAGYEQYF. The CDR3 region has the DNA TGTGCCATCAGTGAGTCGGGACTAGCGGGATACGAGCAGTACTTC.